This T cell receptor beta chain was captured by sequencing in a study of CD8+ T cells in alopecia areata. Sample treatment: oral pan-JAK inhibitor, 5-10 mg twice daily. Researchers picked out CD4+ and CD8+ T cells from PBMCs by sorting. In regard to this clone: Its antigen is not identified.

The CDR3 has 15 residues. Germline CDR1 SGHVS, CDR2 FQNEAQ. V was pared by 5 bases and J by 7 bases, with 20 bases between. cDNA serving as the sequencing template came from extracted, reverse transcribed RNA. Method: immunoSEQ multiplex PCR; TCRdb's copy keeps in-frame clones and lacks some. Among tens of thousands of clones listed, around 45% were seen once. Study outcomes and limitations: Normal scalp had lower clonality than lesional scalp, with alopecia totalis/universalis lesions showing this most strongly.

The starting material was CD8+ T cells sorted from blood, obtained between weeks 36 and 40, from a patient treated with tofacitinib. The chain has TRBV7-8 and TRBJ1-1, with a weak D call TRBD1 (5 bases). This clonotype was obtained from a human donor with alopecia areata. This CDR3 reads CASSTERTPNHEAFF. Here the CDR3 DNA reads TGTGCCAGCAGCACAGAACGGACACCCAACCATGAAGCTTTCTTT.